This entry lists 23 T cell receptor beta chains sequenced from one sample in a study of blood T cell dynamics during melanoma immunotherapy. The data were produced by immunoSEQ multiplex PCR, yet TCRdb's version contains in-frame clones alone and is incomplete. The sample has around 4,800 clones; 70% to 90% are singletons. The sample's time point: pre-treatment baseline. The source was blood, collected from a patient treated with checkpoint blockade. The receptors originated from a human donor with melanoma.

This clone has just one count. The genes are TRBV6-6 and TRBJ1-5; 7 nucleotides line up with TRBD1. The CDR3 is 16 residues long. J was trimmed by 0 bases and V by 5 bases; bases with no gene match: 7. The germline gives CDR1 MNHNY, CDR2 SVGAGI (reference sequence). The CDR3 DNA reads TGTGCCAGCAGTCGAAACAGGGGATCTAGCAATCAGCCCCAGCATTTT. It encodes CASSRNRGSSNQPQHF.

The rearrangement links TRBV19 to TRBJ2-1; D is unresolved. This CDR3 comprises 11 residues. CDR1 and CDR2 (germline): LNHDA, SQIVND (reference sequence). Trimming cost V 5 bases and J 4 bases, with 3 bases left between them. The CDR3 is CASSLYNEQFF. As DNA, the CDR3 is TGTGCCAGTAGTTTGTACAATGAGCAGTTCTTC.

The rearrangement uses TRBV5-8 and TRBJ1-5; tentative D call: TRBD1 (6 bases). The V and J ends lost 4 bases and 6 bases respectively, with 14 bases between them. The length of the CDR3 is 14 residues. Looked up from germline, CDR1 is SGHTS and CDR2 is YDEGEE. CDR3 nucleotides: TGTGCCAGCAGCGGTACAGGGAGGGCTCAGCCCCAGCATTTT. Protein sequence: CASSGTGRAQPQHF.

This clone was observed a handful of times. The V and J genes are TRBV19 and TRBJ2-7; TRBD1 matches 7 bases. This CDR3 comprises 12 residues. Trimming removed 5 bases from V and 5 bases from J; junction bases left unmatched: 3. Germline assignment: CDR1 LNHDA and CDR2 SQIVND (reference sequence). CDR3 DNA sequence: TGTGCCAGTAGTCGGGACAGCGACGAGCAGTACTTC. It translates to CASSRDSDEQYF.

This clone was seen just once. CDR3: CASSLRSPGTSGRGPGELFF. The CDR3 coding sequence is TGTGCCAGCAGCTTAAGGAGCCCCGGGACTAGCGGGAGGGGACCCGGGGAGCTGTTTTTT. V usage is TRBV7-3 and J usage is TRBJ2-2, with 16 positions matching TRBD2. Germline CDR1 reads SGHTA; CDR2 reads FQGTGA. Unmatched junction bases numbered 11, after V lost 1 base and J lost 6 bases. The CDR3 is made up of 20 amino acids.

V usage is TRBV5-1 and J usage is TRBJ2-5; the D gene could be TRBD1 or TRBD2 (6 bases each). V lost 6 bases to trimming and J lost 5 bases, with 14 bases between them. The CDR3 covers 13 residues. Germline V gene sequence: CDR1 SGHRS, CDR2 YFSETQ. DNA for the CDR3: TGCGCCAGCACGGATACAGGGAGGGAGACCCAGTACTTC. This translates into CASTDTGRETQYF. The full variable domain, with the rest looked up from reference TRBV5-1 and TRBJ2-5, is KAGVTQTPRYLIKTRGQQVTLSCSPISGHRSVSWYQQTPGQGLQFLFEYFSETQRNKGNFPGRFSGRQFSNSRSEMNVSTLELGDSALYLCASTDTGRETQYFGPGTRLLVL.

Sample share makes this clone large. The rearrangement uses TRBV5-1 and TRBJ1-1; a weak D match, TRBD1 (5 bases). The V gene's germline CDR1 is SGHRS and CDR2 YFSETQ. Trimming removed 6 bases at V and 4 bases at J, with 19 bases between. CDR3 size: 15 residues. The CDR3 sequence: CASKQDAAPTTEAFF. As DNA, the CDR3 is TGCGCCAGCAAACAGGACGCGGCGCCGACCACTGAAGCTTTCTTT.

The sample holds one count of this clone. The V call is TRBV4-2, the J call TRBJ1-4; D not resolved. CDR1 and CDR2 from the germline V gene are LGHNA and YNFKEQ. The CDR3 extends over 16 amino acids. With 1 base removed from V and 6 bases from J, the gap between germline ends came to 15 bases. CDR3: CASSQAVLTEDEKLFF. Written as DNA, the CDR3 is TGTGCCAGCAGCCAAGCAGTTCTAACCGAAGATGAAAAACTGTTTTTT.

J is TRBJ2-5 and V is TRBV6-5; no clear D. With the DNA end fitting TRBJ2-7 better, the J assignment may be wrong. This CDR3 is 12 amino acids long. The germline gives CDR1 MNHEY, CDR2 SVGAGI. This chain's CDR3 is CASSPASYEQYF. In DNA form, the CDR3 reads TGTGCCAGCAGTCCAGCATCCTACGAGCAGTACTTC.

The gene calls are TRBV2 and TRBJ2-2; D perhaps matches TRBD2 (5 bases). Germline CDR1 and CDR2: SNHLY and FYNNEI. Trimming left V 4 bases short and J 4 bases short, with 10 bases between. CDR3 size: 14 residues. CDR3 nucleotides: TGTGCCAGCAGTGTGAGTAGCGTCACCGGGGAGCTGTTTTTT. As protein: CASSVSSVTGELFF.

The chain employs TRBV5-6 and TRBJ1-5; 8 bases map to TRBD1. CDR1 and CDR2 from the germline V gene are SGHDT and YYEEEE. The CDR3 has 14 residues. J gave up 6 bases and V 6 bases, and 8 bases lay outside the gene matches. The CDR3: CASTSGQGGQPQHF. DNA for the CDR3: TGTGCCAGCACCTCTGGACAGGGAGGTCAGCCCCAGCATTTT.

Concerning this clone: Compared with germline, one end of the junction differs, possibly owing to a read error. The chain carries TRBV6-6 and TRBJ2-1; 13 nucleotides agree with TRBD2. The CDR3 covers 15 residues. Germline-derived CDR1 and CDR2 are MNHNY and SVGAGI (reference sequence). As DNA, the CDR3 is TGTGCCGGCAGGACTAGCGGGAGCTCCTACAATGAGCAGTTCTTC. Amino acids: CAGRTSGSSYNEQFF.

V and J are TRBV30 and TRBJ1-3; possibly TRBD1 for D (6 bases). The V and J ends lost 6 bases and 0 bases respectively, with 12 bases between them. CDR3 length: 14 residues. Germline assignment: CDR1 GTSNPN and CDR2 SVGIG (reference sequence). In DNA form, the CDR3 reads TGTGCCTGCGGACAGCTATTCTCTGGAAACACCATATATTTT. This translates into CACGQLFSGNTIYF.

The chain is built from TRBV28 and TRBJ2-7, with TRBD1 as a possible D gene (6 bases). The germline CDR1 and CDR2 sequences are MDHEN and SYDVKM. Deletions cut 3 bases from V and 2 bases from J, with 14 bases between. The CDR3 is 15 residues long. CDR3 region: CASSFQGSSPYEQYF. CDR3 nucleotide sequence: TGTGCCAGCAGTTTCCAGGGGTCATCCCCCTACGAGCAGTACTTC.

V gene TRBV7-9 combines with J gene TRBJ2-3; 10 nucleotides agree with TRBD2. The CDR3 runs 14 residues. Per the germline V gene, CDR1 is SEHNR and CDR2 is FQNEAQ (reference sequence). With V trimmed by 1 base and J by 5 bases, 0 bases remained unmatched. CDR3 coding DNA: TGTGCCAGCAGCTTAGGGACTAGCGGAGATACGCAGTATTTT. It translates to CASSLGTSGDTQYF.

The genes are TRBV7-9 and TRBJ2-7; TRBD2 matches 10 bases. The CDR3 is made up of 15 amino acids. CDR1 is SEHNR and CDR2 is FQNEAQ in the germline V gene (reference sequence). The junction had 7 bases not matched to a gene; V was cut back by 5 bases and J by 3 bases. CDR3 sequence: CASSIQAGGYYEQYF. As DNA, the CDR3 is TGTGCCAGCAGCATCCAAGCGGGAGGGTACTACGAGCAGTACTTC.

The chain combines TRBV11-2 with TRBJ1-2, with unresolved D. V lost 5 bases and J 0 bases, leaving 10 bases between the germline ends. CDR1 is SGHAT and CDR2 is FQNNGV in the germline V gene. The CDR3 runs 14 residues. CDR3 DNA: TGTGCCAGCAGCCCCCTTTTCCCTAACTATGGCTACACCTTC. Translated, it gives CASSPLFPNYGYTF. The full variable domain, completed using reference TRBV11-2 and TRBJ1-2, is EAGVAQSPRYKIIEKRQSVAFWCNPISGHATLYWYQQILGQGPKLLIQFQNNGVVDDSQLPKDRFSAERLKGVDSTLKIQPAKLEDSAVYLCASSPLFPNYGYTFGSGTRLTVV.

The V call is TRBV7-9, the J call TRBJ2-5; D gene ambiguous. The CDR3 sequence is 14 residues long. V was trimmed by 5 bases and J by 3 bases, leaving 13 bases between them. Germline CDR1 reads SEHNR; CDR2 reads FQNEAQ (reference sequence). CDR3 loop: CASSPTSSKETQYF. In DNA, the CDR3 is TGTGCCAGCAGCCCTACGTCTTCCAAAGAGACCCAGTACTTC.

The chain is built from TRBV10-2 and TRBJ2-1; 10 bases are shared with TRBD2. The CDR3 loop spans 14 amino acids. J gave up 8 bases and V 4 bases, and 5 bases lay outside the gene matches. The V gene's germline CDR1 is WSHSY and CDR2 SAAADI. CDR3 nucleotides: TGCGCCAGCAGTGGGAGCGGGAGGGCATATGAGCAGTTCTTC. Its translation is CASSGSGRAYEQFF.

The gene calls are TRBV29-1 and TRBJ1-1; D may be TRBD1 (5 bases). This CDR3 contains 13 residues. Germline CDR1 and CDR2: SQVTM and ANQGSEA. This CDR3 is CSTKGQVNTEAFF. DNA of the CDR3: TGCTCGACGAAGGGGCAGGTGAACACTGAAGCTTTCTTT.

The chain combines TRBV7-2 with TRBJ1-3; no definite D call. V lost 1 base, J lost 0 bases, and 13 bases lay in between. CDR1 is SGHTA and CDR2 is FQGNSA in the germline V gene. The CDR3 spans 17 residues. The CDR3 DNA sequence: TGTGCCAGCAGCTTAGTAGGCAGCCCATTCTCTGGAAACACCATATATTTT. Residues: CASSLVGSPFSGNTIYF. The full variable domain, rest sourced from reference TRBV7-2 and TRBJ1-3, is GAGVSQSPSNKVTEKGKDVELRCDPISGHTALYWYRQSLGQGLEFLIYFQGNSAPDKSGLPSDRFSAERTGGSVSTLTIQRTQQEDSAVYLCASSLVGSPFSGNTIYFGEGSWLTVV.

The DNA of the CDR3 is TGTGCCAGCAGCCGTACCGGGACTAGCGGGAGTAATTTATACGAGCAGTACTTC. Translated: CASSRTGTSGSNLYEQYF. The V and J genes are TRBV7-2 and TRBJ2-7, with 14 bases matching TRBD2. After removal of 5 bases from V and 4 bases from J, the junction contained 13 bases not matched to a gene. The CDR3 extends over 18 amino acids. Germline assignment: CDR1 SGHTA and CDR2 FQGNSA.

The chain joins TRBV7-2 to TRBJ2-7; possibly TRBD2 for D (5 bases). This CDR3 region has 13 residues. V lost 2 bases, J lost 4 bases, and 9 bases lay in between. Germline V CDR1 and CDR2: SGHTA, FQGNSA. The CDR3 loop reads CASSLTLAYEQYF. The CDR3 DNA sequence: TGTGCCAGCAGCTTAACCCTAGCATACGAGCAGTACTTC.